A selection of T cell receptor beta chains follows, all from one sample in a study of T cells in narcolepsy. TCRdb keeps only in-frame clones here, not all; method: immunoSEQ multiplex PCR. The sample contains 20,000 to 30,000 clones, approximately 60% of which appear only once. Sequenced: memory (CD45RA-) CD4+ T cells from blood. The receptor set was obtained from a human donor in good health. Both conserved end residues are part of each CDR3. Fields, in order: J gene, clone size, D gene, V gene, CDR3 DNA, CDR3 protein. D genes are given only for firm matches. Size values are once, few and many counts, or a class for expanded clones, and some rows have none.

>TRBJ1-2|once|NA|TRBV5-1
TGCGCCAGCAGCCTTAGGACGGACGCGGGGGGCTACACCTTC
CASSLRTDAGGYTF
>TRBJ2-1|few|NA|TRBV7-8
TGTGCCAGCAGCTCTCGGCGGAAGGGGTTACAACGAGGAGGCGAGCAGTTCTTC
CASSSRRKGLQRGGEQFF
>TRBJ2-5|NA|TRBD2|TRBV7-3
TGTGCCAGCAGCTTAACGGGAGGGGTGGAAGAGACCCAGTACTTC
CASSLTGGVEETQYF
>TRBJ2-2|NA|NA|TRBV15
TGTGCCACCAGCACCTCCCCGAGTTACGGCGGGGAGCTGTTTTTT
CATSTSPSYGGELFF
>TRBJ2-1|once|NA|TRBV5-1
TGCGCCAGCAGCTTGTTGGCGCGCTCCTACAATGAGCAGTTCTTC
CASSLLARSYNEQFF
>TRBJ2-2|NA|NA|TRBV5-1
TGCGCCAGGAATTCAGGCACCGGGGAGCTGTTTTTT
CARNSGTGELFF
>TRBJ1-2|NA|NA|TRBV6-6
TGTGCCAGCAGTTACGACACTAACTATGGCTACACCTTC
CASSYDTNYGYTF
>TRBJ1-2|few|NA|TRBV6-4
TGTGCCAGCTCTCGCGGTGGGGGCTATGGCTACACCTTC
CASSRGGGYGYTF
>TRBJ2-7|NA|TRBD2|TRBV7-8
TGTGCCAGCAGCTTAAAGCGGGGAGTAGGCGAGCAGTACTTC
CASSLKRGVGEQYF
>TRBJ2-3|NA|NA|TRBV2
TGTGCCATCAGTGAAAGTAGGGCAGATACGCAGTATTTT
CAISESRADTQYF
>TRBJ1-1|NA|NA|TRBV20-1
TGCAGTGCTAGAGACATCATTGAAGCTTTCTTT
CSARDIIEAFF
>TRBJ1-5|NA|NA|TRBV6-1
TGTGCCAGCAGTGCTTCTTCGGGACAAGTTAGCAATCAGCCCCAGCATTTT
CASSASSGQVSNQPQHF
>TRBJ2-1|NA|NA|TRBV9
TGTGCCAGCAGCGTGGGATCTAGCTCCTACAATGAGCAGTTCTTC
CASSVGSSSYNEQFF